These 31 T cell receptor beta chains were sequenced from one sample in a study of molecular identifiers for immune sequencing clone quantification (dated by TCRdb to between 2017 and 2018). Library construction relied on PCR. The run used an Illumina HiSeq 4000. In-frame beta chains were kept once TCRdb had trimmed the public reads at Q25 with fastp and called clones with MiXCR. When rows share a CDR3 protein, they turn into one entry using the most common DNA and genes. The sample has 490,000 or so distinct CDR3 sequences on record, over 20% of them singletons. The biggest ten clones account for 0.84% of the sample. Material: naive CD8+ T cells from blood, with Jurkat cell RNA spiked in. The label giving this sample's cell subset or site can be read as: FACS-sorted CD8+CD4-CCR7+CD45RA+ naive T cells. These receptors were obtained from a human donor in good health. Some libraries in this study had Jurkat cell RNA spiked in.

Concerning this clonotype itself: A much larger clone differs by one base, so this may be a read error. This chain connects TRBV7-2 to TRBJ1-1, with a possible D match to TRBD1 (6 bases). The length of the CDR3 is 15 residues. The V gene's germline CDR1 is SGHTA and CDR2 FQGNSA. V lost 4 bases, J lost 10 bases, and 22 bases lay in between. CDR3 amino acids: CASSSRTVWSIGAFF. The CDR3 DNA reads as TGTGCCAGCAGCTCTCGGACAGTTTGGTCGATAGGAGCTTTCTTT.

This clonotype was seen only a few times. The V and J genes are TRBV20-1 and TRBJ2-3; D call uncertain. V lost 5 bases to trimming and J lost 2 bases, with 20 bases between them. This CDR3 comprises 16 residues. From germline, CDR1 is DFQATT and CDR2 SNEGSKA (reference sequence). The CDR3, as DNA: TGCAGTGCTCACGACGTTGACTTACCTTACACAGATACGCAGTATTTT. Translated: CSAHDVDLPYTDTQYF.

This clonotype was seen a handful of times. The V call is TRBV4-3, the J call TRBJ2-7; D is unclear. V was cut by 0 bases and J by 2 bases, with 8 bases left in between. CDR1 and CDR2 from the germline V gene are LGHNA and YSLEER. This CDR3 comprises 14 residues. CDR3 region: CASSQEVWTYEQYF. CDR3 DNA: TGCGCCAGCAGCCAAGAGGTGTGGACCTACGAGCAGTACTTC.

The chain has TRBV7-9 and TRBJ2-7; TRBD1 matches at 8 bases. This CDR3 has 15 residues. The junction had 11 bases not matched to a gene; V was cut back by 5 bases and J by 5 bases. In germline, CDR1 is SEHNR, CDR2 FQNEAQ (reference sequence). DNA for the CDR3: TGTGCCAGCAGCGCTCGGACAGGGAGAATCAACGAGCAGTACTTC. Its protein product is CASSARTGRINEQYF.

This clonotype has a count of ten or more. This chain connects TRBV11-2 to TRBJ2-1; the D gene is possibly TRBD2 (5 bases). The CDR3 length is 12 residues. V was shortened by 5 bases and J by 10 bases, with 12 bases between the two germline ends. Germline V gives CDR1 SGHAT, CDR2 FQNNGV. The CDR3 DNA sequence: TGTGCCAGCAGCATTGGACTGGGGGAGCAGTTCTTC. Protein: CASSIGLGEQFF. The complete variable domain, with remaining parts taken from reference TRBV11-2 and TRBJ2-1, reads EAGVAQSPRYKIIEKRQSVAFWCNPISGHATLYWYQQILGQGPKLLIQFQNNGVVDDSQLPKDRFSAERLKGVDSTLKIQPAKLEDSAVYLCASSIGLGEQFFGPGTRLTVL.

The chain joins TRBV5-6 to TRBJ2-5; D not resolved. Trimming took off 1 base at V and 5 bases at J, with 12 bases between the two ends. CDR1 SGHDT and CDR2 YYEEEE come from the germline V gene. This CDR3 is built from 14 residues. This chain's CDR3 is CASSLYPGRETQYF. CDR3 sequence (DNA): TGTGCCAGCAGCTTGTATCCGGGCCGGGAGACCCAGTACTTC.

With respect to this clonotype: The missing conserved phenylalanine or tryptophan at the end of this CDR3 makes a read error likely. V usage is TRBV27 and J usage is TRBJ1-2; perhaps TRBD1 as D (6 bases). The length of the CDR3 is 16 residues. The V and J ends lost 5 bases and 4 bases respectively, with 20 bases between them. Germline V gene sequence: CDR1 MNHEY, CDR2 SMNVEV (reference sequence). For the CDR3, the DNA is TGTGCCAGCAGTCCGGTCCGGCCCGCGGGGGCCTATGGCTACACCCTC. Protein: CASSPVRPAGAYGYTL.

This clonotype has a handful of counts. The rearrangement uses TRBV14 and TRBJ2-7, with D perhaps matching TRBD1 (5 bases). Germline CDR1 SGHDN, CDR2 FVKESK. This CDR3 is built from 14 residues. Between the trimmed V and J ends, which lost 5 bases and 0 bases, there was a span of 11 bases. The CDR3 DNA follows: TGTGCCAGCAGCTACCGACAGAACTCCTACGAGCAGTACTTC. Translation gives CASSYRQNSYEQYF.

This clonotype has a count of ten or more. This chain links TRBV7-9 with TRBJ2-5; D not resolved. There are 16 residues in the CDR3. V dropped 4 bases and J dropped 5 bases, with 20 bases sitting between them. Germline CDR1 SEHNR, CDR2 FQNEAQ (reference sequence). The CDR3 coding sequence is TGTGCCAGCAGCTCCACACAGACCGCGATCGGGGAGACCCAGTACTTC. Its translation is CASSSTQTAIGETQYF. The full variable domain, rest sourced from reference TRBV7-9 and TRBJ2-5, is DTGVSQNPRHKITKRGQNVTFRCDPISEHNRLYWYRQTLGQGPEFLTYFQNEAQLEKSRLLSDRFSAERPKGSFSTLEIQRTEQGDSAMYLCASSSTQTAIGETQYFGPGTRLLVL.

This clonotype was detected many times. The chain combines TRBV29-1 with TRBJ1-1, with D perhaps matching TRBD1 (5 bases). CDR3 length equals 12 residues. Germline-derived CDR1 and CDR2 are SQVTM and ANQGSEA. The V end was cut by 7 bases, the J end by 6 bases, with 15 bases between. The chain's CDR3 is CSALPDISEAFF. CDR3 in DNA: TGCAGCGCCCTACCGGACATATCTGAAGCTTTCTTT.

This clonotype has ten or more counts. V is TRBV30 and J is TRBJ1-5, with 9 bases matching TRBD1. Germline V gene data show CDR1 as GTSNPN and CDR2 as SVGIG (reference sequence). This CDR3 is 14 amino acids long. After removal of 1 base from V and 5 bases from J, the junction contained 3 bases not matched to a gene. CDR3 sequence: CAWSEGQGHQPQHF. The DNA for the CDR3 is TGTGCCTGGAGTGAGGGACAGGGCCATCAGCCCCAGCATTTT.

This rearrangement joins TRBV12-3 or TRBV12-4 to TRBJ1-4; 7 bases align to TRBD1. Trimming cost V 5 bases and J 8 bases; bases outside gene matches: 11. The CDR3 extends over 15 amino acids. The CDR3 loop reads CASSHTGTVKEKLFF. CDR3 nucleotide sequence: TGTGCCAGCAGTCATACTGGGACAGTTAAAGAAAAACTGTTTTTT.

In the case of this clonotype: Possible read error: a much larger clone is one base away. For the CDR3, the DNA is TGTGCCAACAGCTCGGGACAGGGATATGAAGCTTTCTTT. Translated: CANSSGQGYEAFF. The chain employs TRBV7-2 and TRBJ1-1; 9 bases are a match to TRBD1. CDR3 length: 13 residues. CDR1 is SGHTA, CDR2 FQGNSA, per germline.

The CDR3 DNA sequence: TGTGCCAGCAGTTTGGCCAAAGCTACTCTCGGGACCCAGTACTTC. Amino acid sequence: CASSLAKATLGTQYF. This rearrangement joins TRBV27 to TRBJ2-5; D unresolved. Germline V gene sequence: CDR1 MNHEY, CDR2 SMNVEV (reference sequence). V lost 3 bases, J lost 7 bases, and 18 bases lay in between. The CDR3 runs to 15 residues.

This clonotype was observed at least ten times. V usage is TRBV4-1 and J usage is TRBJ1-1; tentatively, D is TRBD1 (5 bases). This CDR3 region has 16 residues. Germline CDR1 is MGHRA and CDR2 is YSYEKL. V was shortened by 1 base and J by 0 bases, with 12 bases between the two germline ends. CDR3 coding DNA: TGCGCCAGCAGCCAAGGAATAGGGGCCATGAACACTGAAGCTTTCTTT. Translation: CASSQGIGAMNTEAFF.

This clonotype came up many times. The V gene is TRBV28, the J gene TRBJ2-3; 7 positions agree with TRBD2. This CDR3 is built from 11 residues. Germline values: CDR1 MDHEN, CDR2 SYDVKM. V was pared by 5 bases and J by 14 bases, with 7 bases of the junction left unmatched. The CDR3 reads CASSHGGEAYF. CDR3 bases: TGTGCCAGCAGTCATGGGGGGGAGGCGTATTTT.

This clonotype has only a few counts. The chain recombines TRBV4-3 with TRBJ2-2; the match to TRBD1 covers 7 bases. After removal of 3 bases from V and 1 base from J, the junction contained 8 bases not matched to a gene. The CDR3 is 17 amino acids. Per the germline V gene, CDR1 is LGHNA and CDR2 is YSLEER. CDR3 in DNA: TGCGCCAGCAGCCAGGGGGCCGGGACAGAGAACACCGGGGAGCTGTTTTTT. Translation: CASSQGAGTENTGELFF.

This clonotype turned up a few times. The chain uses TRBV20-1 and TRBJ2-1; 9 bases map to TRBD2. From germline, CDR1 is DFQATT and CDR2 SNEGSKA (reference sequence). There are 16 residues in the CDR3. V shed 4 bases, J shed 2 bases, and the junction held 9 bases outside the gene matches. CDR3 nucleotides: TGCAGTGCTATTCCATTCGCGGGGGGGACCTACAATGAGCAGTTCTTC. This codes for CSAIPFAGGTYNEQFF.

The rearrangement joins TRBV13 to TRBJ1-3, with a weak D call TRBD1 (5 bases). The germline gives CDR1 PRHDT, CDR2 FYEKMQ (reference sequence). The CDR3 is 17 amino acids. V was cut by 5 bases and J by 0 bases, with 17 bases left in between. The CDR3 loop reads CASSQRGSWLSGNTIYF. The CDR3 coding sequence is TGTGCCAGCAGCCAACGGGGGAGTTGGCTCTCTGGAAACACCATATATTTT. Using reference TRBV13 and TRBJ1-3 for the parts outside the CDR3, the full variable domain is AAGVIQSPRHLIKEKRETATLKCYPIPRHDTVYWYQQGPGQDPQFLISFYEKMQSDKGSIPDRFSAQQFSDYHSELNMSSLELGDSALYFCASSQRGSWLSGNTIYFGEGSWLTVV.

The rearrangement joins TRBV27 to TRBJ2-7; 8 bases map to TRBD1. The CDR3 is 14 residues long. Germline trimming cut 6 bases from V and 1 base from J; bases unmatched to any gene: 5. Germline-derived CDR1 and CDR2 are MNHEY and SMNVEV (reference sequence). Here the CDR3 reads CASRYGTGSYEQYF. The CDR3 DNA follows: TGTGCCAGCAGGTACGGGACAGGATCCTACGAGCAGTACTTC.

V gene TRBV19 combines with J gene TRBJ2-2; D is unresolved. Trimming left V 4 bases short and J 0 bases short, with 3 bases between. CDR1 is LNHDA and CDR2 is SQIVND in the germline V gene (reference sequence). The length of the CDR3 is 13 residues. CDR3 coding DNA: TGTGCCAGTAGTAAACCGAACACCGGGGAGCTGTTTTTT. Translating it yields CASSKPNTGELFF.

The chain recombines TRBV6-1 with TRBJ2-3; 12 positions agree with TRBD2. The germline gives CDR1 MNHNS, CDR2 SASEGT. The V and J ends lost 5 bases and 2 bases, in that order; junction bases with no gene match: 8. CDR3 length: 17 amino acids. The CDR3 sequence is CASSSDGLAGYTDTQYF. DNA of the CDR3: TGTGCCAGCAGTTCTGACGGACTAGCGGGGTACACAGATACGCAGTATTTT.

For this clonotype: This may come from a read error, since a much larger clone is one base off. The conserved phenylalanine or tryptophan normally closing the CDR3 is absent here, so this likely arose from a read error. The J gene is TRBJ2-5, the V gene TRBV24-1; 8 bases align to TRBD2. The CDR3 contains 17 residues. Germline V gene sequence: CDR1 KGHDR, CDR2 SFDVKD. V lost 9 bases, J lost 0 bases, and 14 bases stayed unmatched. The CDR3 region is CATSPGIRLAYQETQYL. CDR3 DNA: TGTGCCACCTCCCCTGGAATCCGACTAGCGTACCAAGAGACCCAGTACCTC.

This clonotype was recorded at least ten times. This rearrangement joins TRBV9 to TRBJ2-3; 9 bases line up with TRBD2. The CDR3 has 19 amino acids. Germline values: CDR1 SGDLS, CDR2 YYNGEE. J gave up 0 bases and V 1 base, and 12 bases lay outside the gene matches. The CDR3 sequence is CASSVSLPTSGRSTDTQYF. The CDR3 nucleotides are TGTGCCAGCAGCGTATCCCTACCGACTAGCGGCCGTAGCACAGATACGCAGTATTTT.

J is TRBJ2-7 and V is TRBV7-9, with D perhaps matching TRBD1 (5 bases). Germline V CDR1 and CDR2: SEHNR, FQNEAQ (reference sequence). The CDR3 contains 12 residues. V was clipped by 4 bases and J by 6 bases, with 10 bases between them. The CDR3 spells CASSYGQAEQYF. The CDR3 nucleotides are TGTGCCAGCAGCTACGGACAAGCCGAGCAGTACTTC.

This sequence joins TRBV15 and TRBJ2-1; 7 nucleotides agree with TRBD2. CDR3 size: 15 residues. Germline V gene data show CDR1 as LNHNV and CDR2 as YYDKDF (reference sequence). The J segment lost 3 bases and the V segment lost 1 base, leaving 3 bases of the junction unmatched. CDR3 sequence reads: CATSRVASGYNEQFF. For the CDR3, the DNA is TGTGCCACCAGCAGAGTAGCTAGCGGCTACAATGAGCAGTTCTTC.

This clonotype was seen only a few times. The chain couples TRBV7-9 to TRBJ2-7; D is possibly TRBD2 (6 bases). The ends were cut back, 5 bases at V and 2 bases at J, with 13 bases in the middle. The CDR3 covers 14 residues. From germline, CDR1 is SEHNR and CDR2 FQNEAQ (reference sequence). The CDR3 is CASSGAGTAYEQYF. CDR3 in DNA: TGTGCCAGCAGCGGTGCGGGGACGGCCTACGAGCAGTACTTC.

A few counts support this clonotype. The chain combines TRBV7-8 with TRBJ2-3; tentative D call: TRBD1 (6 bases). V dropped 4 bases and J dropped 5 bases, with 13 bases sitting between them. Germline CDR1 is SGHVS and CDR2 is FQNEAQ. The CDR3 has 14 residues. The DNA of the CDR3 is TGTGCCAGCAGCTCACAGGGCTGGGGAGATACGCAGTATTTT. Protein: CASSSQGWGDTQYF. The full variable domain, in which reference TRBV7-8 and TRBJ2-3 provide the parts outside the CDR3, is GAGVSQSPRYKVAKRGQDVALRCDPISGHVSLFWYQQALGQGPEFLTYFQNEAQLDKSGLPSDRFFAERPEGSVSTLKIQRTQQEDSAVYLCASSSQGWGDTQYFGPGTRLTVL.

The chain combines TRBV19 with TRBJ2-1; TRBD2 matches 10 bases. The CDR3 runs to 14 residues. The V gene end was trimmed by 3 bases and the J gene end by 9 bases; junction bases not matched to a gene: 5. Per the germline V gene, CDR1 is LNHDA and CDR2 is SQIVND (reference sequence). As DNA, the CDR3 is TGTGCCAGTAGTATTACTAGCGGGACGGCTGAGCAGTTCTTC. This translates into CASSITSGTAEQFF.

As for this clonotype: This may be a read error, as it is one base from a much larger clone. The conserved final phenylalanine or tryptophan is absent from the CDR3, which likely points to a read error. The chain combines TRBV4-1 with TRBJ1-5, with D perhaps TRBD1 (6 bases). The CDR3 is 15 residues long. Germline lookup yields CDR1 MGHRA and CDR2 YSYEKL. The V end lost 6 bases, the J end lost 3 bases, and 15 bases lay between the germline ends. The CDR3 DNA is TGCGCCAGCAGGCAGGACAGTTCCCCCAATCAGCCCCAGCATCTT. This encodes CASRQDSSPNQPQHL.

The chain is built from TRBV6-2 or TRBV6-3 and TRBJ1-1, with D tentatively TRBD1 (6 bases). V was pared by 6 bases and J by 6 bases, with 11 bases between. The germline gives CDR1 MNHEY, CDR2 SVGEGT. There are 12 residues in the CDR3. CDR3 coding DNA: TGTGCCAGCAGGCAGGGGAGGGCTGAAGCTTTCTTT. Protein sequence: CASRQGRAEAFF.